One sample yielded the 8 T cell receptor beta chains listed below, sequenced in a study of T cell repertoires in cytomegalovirus infection. A single record per CDR3 protein comes from TCRdb applying MiXCR to the reads. The data hold 300,000 to 400,000 distinct CDR3 sequences, with approximately 18% observed a single time. Sequencing input: PBMCs. Receptors were obtained from a human donor in good health (CMV status not recorded). Some clones in this sample may be carry-over from other donors' samples.

This clonotype was observed at least ten times. This chain connects TRBV7-8 to TRBJ1-2; D might be TRBD1 (5 bases). Germline V gene sequence: CDR1 SGHVS, CDR2 FQNEAQ. Trimming removed 4 bases at V and 8 bases at J, with 23 bases between. The CDR3 consists of 16 residues. This chain's CDR3 is CASSSTRQGMWKGYTF. The CDR3 bases are TGTGCCAGCAGCTCGACCCGCCAGGGCATGTGGAAGGGCTACACCTTC.

Ten or more counts support this clonotype. The chain joins TRBV7-8 to TRBJ1-4; TRBD1 matches at 8 bases. CDR1 and CDR2 (germline): SGHVS, FQNEAQ. Losses at the gene ends were 5 bases for V and 11 bases for J; bases not matched to a gene: 10. CDR3 size: 14 residues. The CDR3 protein is CASSIGTGQVKLFF. CDR3 nucleotides: TGTGCCAGCAGCATCGGGACAGGTCAGGTCAAACTGTTTTTT.

This clonotype was recorded many times. The rearrangement links TRBV5-6 to TRBJ2-5, with TRBD2 identical over 7 bases. CDR1 is SGHDT, CDR2 YYEEEE, per germline. After removal of 4 bases from V and 5 bases from J, the junction contained 8 bases not matched to a gene. This CDR3 is built from 14 residues. CDR3 sequence reads: CASSKLAYVETQYF. CDR3 sequence (DNA): TGTGCCAGCAGCAAACTAGCGTACGTGGAGACCCAGTACTTC.

V is TRBV15 and J is TRBJ1-2; weak D call: TRBD1 (5 bases). The CDR3 covers 15 residues. Trimming pared 1 base from V and 6 bases from J, leaving 15 bases between. Germline CDR1 LNHNV, CDR2 YYDKDF (reference sequence). In nucleotides, the CDR3 is TGTGCCACCAGCAGAGCTCGGGACGGAGTAAATGGCTACACCTTC. The encoded protein is CATSRARDGVNGYTF.

V and J are TRBV10-3 and TRBJ1-2, with a possible D match to TRBD1 (5 bases). Trimming removed 0 bases at V and 6 bases at J, with 11 bases between. Germline-derived CDR1 and CDR2 are ENHRY and SYGVKD. The CDR3 loop spans 14 amino acids. In nucleotides, the CDR3 is TGTGCCATCAGTGAGTCCGCGGGGGAGAATGGCTACACCTTC. Translating it yields CAISESAGENGYTF.

This clonotype occurred many times. The chain recombines TRBV10-3 with TRBJ2-7; perhaps TRBD2 as D (5 bases). Germline lookup yields CDR1 ENHRY and CDR2 SYGVKD. CDR3 length: 14 residues. Trimming pared 3 bases from V and 0 bases from J, leaving 9 bases between. CDR3 coding DNA: TGTGCCATCAGTGATGTGGGAGCCTCCTACGAGCAGTACTTC. Translation gives CAISDVGASYEQYF.

The genes are TRBV30 and TRBJ2-1, with TRBD2 matching 7 bases. There are 11 residues in the CDR3. Germline values: CDR1 GTSNPN, CDR2 SVGIG (reference sequence). V lost 8 bases and J lost 6; bases outside the gene matches: 4. The CDR3 sequence is CARGRGNEQFF. CDR3 nucleotide sequence: TGTGCCAGAGGGAGGGGCAATGAGCAGTTCTTC. Full variable domain (remainder filled in from reference TRBV30 and TRBJ2-1): SQTIHQWPATLVQPVGSPLSLECTVEGTSNPNLYWYRQAAGRGLQLLFYSVGIGQISSEVPQNLSASRPQDRQFILSSKKLLLSDSGFYLCARGRGNEQFFGPGTRLTVL.

This sequence joins TRBV4-1 and TRBJ2-3, with D perhaps matching TRBD2 (6 bases). Per germline, CDR1 MGHRA and CDR2 YSYEKL. V was pared by 3 bases and J by 1 base, with 14 bases between. The CDR3 has 16 amino acids. DNA for the CDR3: TGCGCCAGCAGCCAGAACCAAGCGGGCCGCACAGATACGCAGTATTTT. Encoded protein: CASSQNQAGRTDTQYF.